Described below is a single T cell receptor (beta chain) sequence and its context. This sample stems from a study of blood T cell repertoires in COVID-19. Study context: Sites in the United States, Italy and Spain provided acute and convalescent COVID-19 samples. T cells, B-cell-depleted T cells, or PBMCs provided the cDNA or gDNA that served as material.

CDR3 size: 15 residues. With 7 bases removed from V and 0 bases from J, the gap between germline ends came to 13 bases. Germline V gene data show CDR1 as MDHEN and CDR2 as SYDVKM. Original analysis: How many nucleated cells were present was estimated from reference gene primer amplification. Some clones are missing from TCRdb's copy, which holds only in-frame ones; the method was immunoSEQ multiplex PCR. The DNA was the basis for D and trimming; V, J and clone size are from that table. Of about 180,000 clones in the sample, about 81% are singletons; the top ten hold more than 7.5%. The sample comprised peripheral blood. The source is a woman aged 70-85 years with acute or convalescent COVID-19. The chain links TRBV28 to TRBJ2-4; possibly TRBD1 for D (6 bases). The CDR3 nucleotides are TGTGCCAGCAAGGACAGTCGCTTAGCCAAAAACATTCAGTACTTC. Its translation is CASKDSRLAKNIQYF.